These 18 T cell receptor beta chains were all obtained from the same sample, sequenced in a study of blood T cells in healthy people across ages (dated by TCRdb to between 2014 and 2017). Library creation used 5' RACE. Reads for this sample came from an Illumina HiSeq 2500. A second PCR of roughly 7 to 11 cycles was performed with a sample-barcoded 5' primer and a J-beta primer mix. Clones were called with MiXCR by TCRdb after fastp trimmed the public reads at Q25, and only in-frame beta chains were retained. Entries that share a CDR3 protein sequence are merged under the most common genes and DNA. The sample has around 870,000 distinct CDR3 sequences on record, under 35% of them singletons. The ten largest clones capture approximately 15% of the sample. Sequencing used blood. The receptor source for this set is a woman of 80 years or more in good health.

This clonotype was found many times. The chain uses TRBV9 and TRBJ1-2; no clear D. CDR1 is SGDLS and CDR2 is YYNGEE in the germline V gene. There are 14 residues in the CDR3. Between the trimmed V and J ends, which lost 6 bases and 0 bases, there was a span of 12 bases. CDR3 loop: CASTSRGSNYGYTF. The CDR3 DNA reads TGTGCCAGCACCAGCCGGGGATCTAACTATGGCTACACCTTC.

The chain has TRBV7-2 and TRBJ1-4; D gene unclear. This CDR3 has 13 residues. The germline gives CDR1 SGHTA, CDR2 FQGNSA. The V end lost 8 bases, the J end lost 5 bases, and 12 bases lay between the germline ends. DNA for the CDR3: TGTGCCAGCCGCCACAGAGCCAATGAAAAACTGTTTTTT. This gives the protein CASRHRANEKLFF.

CDR3 DNA sequence: TGCAGTGCTAGAGCGACAGGGGCTAACGGCTATGGCTACACCTTC. This codes for CSARATGANGYGYTF. The J gene is TRBJ1-2, the V gene TRBV20-1; 8 nucleotides match TRBD1. V was pared by 1 base and J by 4 bases, with 8 bases of the junction left unmatched. The CDR3 has 15 residues. Per the germline V gene, CDR1 is DFQATT and CDR2 is SNEGSKA (reference sequence).

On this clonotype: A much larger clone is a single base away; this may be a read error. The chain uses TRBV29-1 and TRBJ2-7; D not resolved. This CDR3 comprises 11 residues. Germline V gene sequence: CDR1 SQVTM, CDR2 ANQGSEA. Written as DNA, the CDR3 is TGCAGCGTGGGTAGCTCCTACGAGCGGTACTTC. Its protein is CSVGSSYERYF.

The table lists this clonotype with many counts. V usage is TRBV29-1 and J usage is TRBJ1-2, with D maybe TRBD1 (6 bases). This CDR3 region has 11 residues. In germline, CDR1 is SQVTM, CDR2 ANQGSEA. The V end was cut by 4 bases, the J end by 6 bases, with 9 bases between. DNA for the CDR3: TGCAGCGTTGGAACAGGGAATGGCTACACCTTC. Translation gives CSVGTGNGYTF.

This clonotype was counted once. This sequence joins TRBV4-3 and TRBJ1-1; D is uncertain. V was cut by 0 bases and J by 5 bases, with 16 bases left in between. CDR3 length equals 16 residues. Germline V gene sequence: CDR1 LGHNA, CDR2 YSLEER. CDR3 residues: CASSQEAVNPRTEAFF. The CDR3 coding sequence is TGCGCCAGCAGCCAAGAGGCGGTCAACCCAAGGACTGAAGCTTTCTTT.

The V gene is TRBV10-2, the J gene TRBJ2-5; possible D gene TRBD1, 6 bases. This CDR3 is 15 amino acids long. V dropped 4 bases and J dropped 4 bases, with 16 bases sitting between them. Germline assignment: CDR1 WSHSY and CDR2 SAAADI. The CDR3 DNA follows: TGCGCCAGCAGTGCGATACAGGGTCGGGCAGAGACCCAGTACTTC. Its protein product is CASSAIQGRAETQYF.

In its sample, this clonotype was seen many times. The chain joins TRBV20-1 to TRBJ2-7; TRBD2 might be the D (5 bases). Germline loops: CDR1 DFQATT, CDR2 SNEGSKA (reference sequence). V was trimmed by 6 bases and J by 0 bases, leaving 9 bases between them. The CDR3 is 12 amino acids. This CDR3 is CSANRDSYEQYF. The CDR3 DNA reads TGCAGTGCCAACCGGGACTCCTACGAGCAGTACTTC.

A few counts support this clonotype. Written as DNA, the CDR3 is TGTGCCACCAGCAGAGGCGGTGCAGGGACCCTCTGGAGCAATCAGCCCCAGCATTTT. This gives the protein CATSRGGAGTLWSNQPQHF. This rearrangement joins TRBV15 to TRBJ1-5; D is perhaps TRBD1 (5 bases). The CDR3 is 19 amino acids. Deletions cut 1 base from V and 1 base from J, with 20 bases between. Germline assignment: CDR1 LNHNV and CDR2 YYDKDF (reference sequence).

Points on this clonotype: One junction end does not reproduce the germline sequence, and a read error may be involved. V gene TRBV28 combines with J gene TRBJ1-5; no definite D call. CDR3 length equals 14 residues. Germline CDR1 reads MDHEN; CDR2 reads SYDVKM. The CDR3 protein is CASSPALGNRPQHF. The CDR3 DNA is TGTGCCAGCAGCCCTGCACTCGGCAATCGGCCCCAGCATTTT. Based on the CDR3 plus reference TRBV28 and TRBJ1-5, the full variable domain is DVKVTQSSRYLVKRTGEKVFLECVQDMDHENMFWYRQDPGLGLRLIYFSYDVKMKEKGDIPEGYSVSREKKERFSLILESASTNQTSMYLCASSPALGNRPQHFGDGTRLSIL.

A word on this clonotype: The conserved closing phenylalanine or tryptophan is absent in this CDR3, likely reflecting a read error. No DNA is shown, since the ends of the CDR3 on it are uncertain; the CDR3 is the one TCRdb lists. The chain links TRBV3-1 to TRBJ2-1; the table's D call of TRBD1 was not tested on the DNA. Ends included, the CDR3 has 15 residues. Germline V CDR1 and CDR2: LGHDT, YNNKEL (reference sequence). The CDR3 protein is CASSQQGISGYTFGS.

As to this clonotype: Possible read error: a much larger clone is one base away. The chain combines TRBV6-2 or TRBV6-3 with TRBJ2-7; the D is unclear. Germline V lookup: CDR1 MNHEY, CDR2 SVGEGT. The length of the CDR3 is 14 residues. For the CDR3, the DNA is TGTACCAGCAGTTACAATCCTTTAGTCTACGAGCAGTACTTC. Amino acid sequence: CTSSYNPLVYEQYF.

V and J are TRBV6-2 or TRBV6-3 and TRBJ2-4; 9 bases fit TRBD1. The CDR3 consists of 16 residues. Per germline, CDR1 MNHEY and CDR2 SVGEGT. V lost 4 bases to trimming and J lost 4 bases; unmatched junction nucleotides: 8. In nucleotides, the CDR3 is TGTGCCAGCAGTTCCCCCGGAGGGACAGGGAAAAACATTCAGTACTTC. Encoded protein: CASSSPGGTGKNIQYF.

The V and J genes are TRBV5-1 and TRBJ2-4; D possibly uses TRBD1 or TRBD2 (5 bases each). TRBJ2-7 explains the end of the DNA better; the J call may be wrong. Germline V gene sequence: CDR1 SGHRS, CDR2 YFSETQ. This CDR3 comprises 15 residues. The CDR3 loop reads CASSLGAGTLYEQYF. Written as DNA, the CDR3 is TGCGCCAGCAGCTTAGGAGCAGGGACCCTCTACGAGCAGTACTTC.

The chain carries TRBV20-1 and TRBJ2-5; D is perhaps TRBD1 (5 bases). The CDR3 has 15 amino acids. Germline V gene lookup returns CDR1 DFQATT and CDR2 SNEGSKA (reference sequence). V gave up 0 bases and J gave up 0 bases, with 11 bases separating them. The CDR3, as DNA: TGCAGTGCTAGAGATAGGGCAGGGTACCAAGAGACCCAGTACTTC. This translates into CSARDRAGYQETQYF.

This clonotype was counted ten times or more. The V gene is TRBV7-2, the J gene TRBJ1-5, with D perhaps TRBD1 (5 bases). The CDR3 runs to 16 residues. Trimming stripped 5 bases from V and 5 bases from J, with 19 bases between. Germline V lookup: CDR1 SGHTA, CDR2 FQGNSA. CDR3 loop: CASSPEGGGAYQPQHF. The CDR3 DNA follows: TGTGCCAGCAGCCCGGAGGGCGGGGGTGCGTATCAGCCCCAGCATTTT.

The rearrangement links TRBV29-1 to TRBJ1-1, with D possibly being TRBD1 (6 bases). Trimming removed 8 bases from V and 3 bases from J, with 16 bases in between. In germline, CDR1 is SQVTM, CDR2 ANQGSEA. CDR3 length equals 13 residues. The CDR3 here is CSLGSGVYTEAFF. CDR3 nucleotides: TGCAGCTTGGGGTCAGGGGTTTACACTGAAGCTTTCTTT. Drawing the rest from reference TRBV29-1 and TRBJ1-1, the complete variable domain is SAVISQKPSRDICQRGTSLTIQCQVDSQVTMMFWYRQQPGQSLTLIATANQGSEATYESGFVIDKFPISRPNLTFSTLTVSNMSPEDSSIYLCSLGSGVYTEAFFGQGTRLTVV.

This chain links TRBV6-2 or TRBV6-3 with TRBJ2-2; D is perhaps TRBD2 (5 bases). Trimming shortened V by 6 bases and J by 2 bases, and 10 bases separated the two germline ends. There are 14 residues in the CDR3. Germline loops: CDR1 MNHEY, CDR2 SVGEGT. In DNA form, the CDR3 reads TGTGCCAGCAGCCAGGACTTAAACACCGGGGAGCTGTTTTTT. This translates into CASSQDLNTGELFF.